Following are 20 T cell receptor beta chains from one sample sequenced in a study of cytomegalovirus exposure and HLA in healthy donors. Vbeta (60) and Jbeta (13) primers were used in the PCR. Produced via immunoSEQ multiplex PCR; TCRdb's table is partial and in-frame only. The sample includes hundreds of thousands of clones, around four fifths seen only once; the top ten take around 0.44%. The sequencing sample was made of PBMCs. The receptors come from a boy between 5 and 17 years old in good health and CMV-seronegative.

The gene calls are TRBV27 and TRBJ2-5; 7 bases fit TRBD1. Germline V lookup: CDR1 MNHEY, CDR2 SMNVEV (reference sequence). V dropped 0 bases and J dropped 0; count of bases not matched to a gene: 1. The CDR3 consists of 15 residues. CDR3 residues: CASSLSGQNQETQYF. The DNA of the CDR3 is TGTGCCAGCAGTTTATCGGGACAGAACCAAGAGACCCAGTACTTC.

This rearrangement joins TRBV27 to TRBJ1-3; 8 bases are shared with TRBD1. Germline CDR1 MNHEY, CDR2 SMNVEV (reference sequence). The CDR3 consists of 15 residues. The J segment lost 8 bases and the V segment lost 3 bases, leaving 9 bases of the junction unmatched. The CDR3 sequence is CASSLSGGASDTIYF. In nucleotides, the CDR3 is TGTGCCAGCAGTTTGTCAGGGGGCGCGTCGGACACCATATATTTT.

The chain combines TRBV25-1 with TRBJ2-7, with D perhaps matching TRBD1 (5 bases). CDR3 length: 12 amino acids. Trimming removed 6 bases from V and 7 bases from J, with 13 bases in between. CDR1 and CDR2 (germline): MGHDK, SYGVNS. CDR3 nucleotide sequence: TGTGCCAGCAGCAAAACAAGGGGTGAGCAGTACTTC. Translation: CASSKTRGEQYF.

The rearrangement joins TRBV2 to TRBJ2-5; TRBD2 matches at 7 bases. The CDR3 has 11 residues. V shed 4 bases, J shed 10 bases, and the junction held 3 bases outside the gene matches. Germline-derived CDR1 and CDR2 are SNHLY and FYNNEI. For the CDR3, the DNA is TGTGCCAGCAGTGCCCGGGGGGACCAGTACTTC. Amino acids: CASSARGDQYF.

This clone was picked up one time. This sequence joins TRBV5-1 and TRBJ2-1, with D tentatively TRBD1 (5 bases). This CDR3 contains 12 residues. The V end lost 1 base, the J end lost 8 bases, and 7 bases lay between the germline ends. Germline CDR1 is SGHRS and CDR2 is YFSETQ. CDR3 DNA sequence: TGCGCCAGCAGCTTGAGGGGCGATGAGCAGTTCTTC. Encoded protein: CASSLRGDEQFF.

The chain couples TRBV6-1 to TRBJ1-2; 7 bases are shared with TRBD1. With 0 bases clipped from V and 7 bases from J, the junction kept 8 bases outside the gene matches. Germline V gene lookup returns CDR1 MNHNS and CDR2 SASEGT. The CDR3 extends over 15 amino acids. The CDR3 DNA sequence: TGTGCCAGCAGTGAAGCGTTGAGACAGGGCTGTGGCTACACCTTC. It encodes CASSEALRQGCGYTF.

The table lists this clone with a count of one. The junction differs from germline at one of its ends, possibly a read error. This rearrangement joins TRBV7-7 to TRBJ2-1, with D unclear. The CDR3 runs to 14 residues. Germline V lookup: CDR1 SSHAT, CDR2 FNYEAQ (reference sequence). The chain's CDR3 is CASSLDLGHGEQFF. CDR3 bases: TGTGCTAGCAGCTTAGATCTAGGCCATGGTGAGCAGTTCTTC.

The chain uses TRBV9 and TRBJ2-3, with a tentative D call TRBD2 (5 bases). Germline V gene data show CDR1 as SGDLS and CDR2 as YYNGEE. CDR3 length: 16 residues. Trimming stripped 4 bases from V and 0 bases from J, with 15 bases between. The DNA of the CDR3 is TGTGCCAGCAGCCCCCTCCGAAGCGGAAGCACAGATACGCAGTATTTT. Its translation is CASSPLRSGSTDTQYF.

This sequence joins TRBV7-9 and TRBJ2-3; D is ambiguous. Between the trimmed V and J ends, which lost 5 bases and 0 bases, there was a span of 6 bases. Germline V gene lookup returns CDR1 SEHNR and CDR2 FQNEAQ (reference sequence). This CDR3 spans 13 amino acids. This CDR3 is CASSPTSTDTQYF. The CDR3 bases are TGTGCCAGCAGCCCCACTAGCACAGATACGCAGTATTTT.

The chain has TRBV25-1 and TRBJ2-3; TRBD1 aligns across 9 bases. J was trimmed by 3 bases and V by 5 bases; bases with no gene match: 6. This CDR3 is built from 15 residues. Germline V gene lookup returns CDR1 MGHDK and CDR2 SYGVNS. In DNA, the CDR3 is TGTGCCAGCAGTAAACGACAGGGGGGGACAGATACGCAGTATTTT. Its protein product is CASSKRQGGTDTQYF.

This clone has a single count. The chain has TRBV2 and TRBJ2-7, with D possibly matching TRBD1 (5 bases). V lost 4 bases and J 3 bases, leaving 10 bases between the germline ends. Germline CDR1 and CDR2: SNHLY and FYNNEI. This CDR3 contains 13 residues. The CDR3 is CASSGQGDYEQYF. The DNA for the CDR3 is TGTGCCAGCAGTGGCCAGGGTGACTACGAGCAGTACTTC. Combining the CDR3 with reference TRBV2 and TRBJ2-7 gives the whole variable domain EPEVTQTPSHQVTQMGQEVILRCVPISNHLYFYWYRQILGQKVEFLVSFYNNEISEKSEIFDDQFSVERPDGSNFTLKIRSTKLEDSAMYFCASSGQGDYEQYFGPGTRLTVT.

The count of this clone is one. This rearrangement joins TRBV30 to TRBJ2-2; 9 bases align to TRBD2. Germline V gene sequence: CDR1 GTSNPN, CDR2 SVGIG (reference sequence). CDR3 length: 14 amino acids. After removal of 0 bases from V and 9 bases from J, the junction contained 5 bases not matched to a gene. CDR3 coding DNA: TGTGCCTGGAGTGTAGTAGCGGGAGTCCGGGAGCTGTTTTTT. Amino acids: CAWSVVAGVRELFF.

This clone was counted a few times. The J gene is TRBJ2-5, the V gene TRBV20-1; D perhaps matches TRBD1 (5 bases). CDR3 length: 10 residues. Germline assignment: CDR1 DFQATT and CDR2 SNEGSKA (reference sequence). The ends were cut back, 6 bases at V and 5 bases at J, with 7 bases in the middle. CDR3 nucleotides: TGCAGTGCCCAGGGTGAGACCCAGTACTTC. Its translation is CSAQGETQYF.

This clone has only one observation. The chain carries TRBV27 and TRBJ1-5; maybe TRBD1 (6 bases). The V and J ends lost 5 bases and 2 bases respectively, with 10 bases between them. The CDR3 covers 14 residues. Per germline, CDR1 MNHEY and CDR2 SMNVEV (reference sequence). The CDR3 sequence: CASSPRTGNQPQHF. For the CDR3, the DNA is TGTGCCAGCAGTCCGCGGACAGGCAATCAGCCCCAGCATTTT.

The chain couples TRBV5-1 to TRBJ1-1; TRBD1 matches at 10 bases. The trim removed 4 bases at V and 3 bases at J, leaving 6 bases unmatched. The length of the CDR3 is 15 residues. Germline assignment: CDR1 SGHRS and CDR2 YFSETQ. CDR3 amino acids: CASSERQGADTEAFF. DNA of the CDR3: TGCGCCAGCAGCGAAAGACAGGGGGCTGACACTGAAGCTTTCTTT.

This clone was found once. The V gene is TRBV7-2, the J gene TRBJ2-1, with TRBD1 identical over 9 bases. The V segment lost 4 bases and the J segment 7 bases; nucleotides outside the gene matches: 11. Germline assignment: CDR1 SGHTA and CDR2 FQGNSA. The CDR3 is 16 residues long. CDR3 residues: CASSSNRGRFVNEQFF. CDR3 nucleotide sequence: TGTGCCAGCAGCTCTAACAGGGGGCGATTTGTGAATGAGCAGTTCTTC.

This chain joins TRBV29-1 and TRBJ2-5; 9 bases are shared with TRBD1. From germline, CDR1 is SQVTM and CDR2 ANQGSEA. CDR3 length: 15 amino acids. V lost 5 bases to trimming and J lost 7 bases; unmatched junction nucleotides: 14. CDR3 amino acids: CSVPHLGQGAWTQYF. CDR3 nucleotide sequence: TGCAGCGTTCCCCATCTGGGACAGGGTGCTTGGACCCAGTACTTC.

This clone was counted once. V and J are TRBV7-2 and TRBJ2-3, with 7 bases identical to TRBD2. CDR1 is SGHTA, CDR2 FQGNSA, per germline. Unmatched junction bases numbered 7, after V lost 7 bases and J lost 6 bases. There are 13 residues in the CDR3. The CDR3 region is CASTQTSADTQYF. CDR3 coding DNA: TGTGCCAGCACCCAAACTAGCGCCGATACGCAGTATTTT.

In this sample, this clone turned up a few times. J is TRBJ1-1 and V is TRBV5-1; D gene ambiguous. V was shortened by 0 bases and J by 3 bases, with 6 bases between the two germline ends. Germline V CDR1 and CDR2: SGHRS, YFSETQ. The CDR3 runs 13 residues. The CDR3 nucleotides are TGCGCCAGCAGCTTGGAGCAGGACACTGAAGCTTTCTTT. Translation: CASSLEQDTEAFF.

This chain joins TRBV5-4 and TRBJ2-1; tentative D call: TRBD2 (6 bases). V gave up 5 bases and J gave up 4 bases, with 19 bases separating them. Germline CDR1 reads SGHNT; CDR2 reads YYREEE (reference sequence). This CDR3 contains 16 residues. In nucleotides, the CDR3 is TGTGCCAGCAGTCTAACCGGAGGGGAGAGGTACAATGAGCAGTTCTTC. It encodes CASSLTGGERYNEQFF.